Described below is a single TCR beta chain sequence and its context. The sample comes from a study of Graves' ophthalmopathy and Graves' hyperthyroidism. The CDR3 covers 15 residues. The V segment lost 4 bases and the J segment 2 bases; nucleotides outside the gene matches: 8. Germline V gene data show CDR1 as DFQATT and CDR2 as SNEGSKA (reference sequence). Transcripts of RNA were the source for amplifying TCR beta CDR3 regions. An initial RT-PCR round employing HTBI primers preceded a second-round multiplex PCR. TCRdb re-called the multiplex PCR reads through MiXCR, storing one row per CDR3 protein. This table has about 740,000 distinct CDR3 sequences, around 40% appearing once.

This TCR derives from an adult man with Graves' ophthalmopathy. Input material: peripheral blood. The gene calls are TRBV20-1 and TRBJ2-7; TRBD2 aligns across 10 bases. CDR3 amino acids: CSANPLAGVPYEQYF. CDR3 DNA sequence: TGCAGTGCTAACCCCCTAGCGGGGGTACCCTACGAGCAGTACTTC.